The 12 T cell receptor beta chains below were found in one sample sequenced in a study of blood T cells in healthy people across ages. Through a sample-barcoded 5' primer and a J-beta primer mix, a second PCR was run for about 6 to 11 cycles. TCRdb analysed the 5' RACE reads with MiXCR anew, one entry per CDR3 protein. The data show hundreds of thousands of distinct CDR3 sequences, around two fifths seen once. Sequencing input: blood. The receptors were sampled from a man aged 60 to 69 in good health.

This clonotype has only a few counts. The CDR3 DNA reads as TGCGCCAGCAGCTCGGACCTACGGAGCTACGAGCAGTACTTC. This codes for CASSSDLRSYEQYF. This chain joins TRBV5-1 and TRBJ2-7; unclear D gene. The CDR3 loop spans 14 amino acids. V was pared by 3 bases and J by 3 bases, with 13 bases between. CDR1 SGHRS and CDR2 YFSETQ come from the germline V gene. Supplemented by reference TRBV5-1 and TRBJ2-7, the full variable domain reads KAGVTQTPRYLIKTRGQQVTLSCSPISGHRSVSWYQQTPGQGLQFLFEYFSETQRNKGNFPGRFSGRQFSNSRSEMNVSTLELGDSALYLCASSSDLRSYEQYFGPGTRLTVT.

CDR3 sequence: CASSPQGTMNTEAFF. The CDR3 DNA sequence: TGTGCCAGCAGCCCACAGGGGACCATGAACACTGAAGCTTTCTTT. The V call is TRBV14, the J call TRBJ1-1; the match to TRBD1 covers 7 bases. After removal of 4 bases from V and 0 bases from J, the junction contained 5 bases not matched to a gene. This CDR3 is 15 amino acids long. Germline V gives CDR1 SGHDN, CDR2 FVKESK.

V gene TRBV12-3 or TRBV12-4 combines with J gene TRBJ2-1, with D tentatively TRBD2 (6 bases). CDR3 length equals 15 residues. Trimming shortened V by 6 bases and J by 2 bases, and 14 bases separated the two germline ends. CDR3 DNA: TGTGCCAGCAGAGTAGCGGAGAAAACCTACAATGAGCAGTTCTTC. Its protein is CASRVAEKTYNEQFF.

To note about this clonotype: A much larger clone sits a single nucleotide away, making a read error possible. The V call is TRBV2, the J call TRBJ2-5, with D hard to call. Germline V CDR1 and CDR2: SNHLY, FYNNEI. The CDR3 spans 11 residues. CDR3: CASNLVETLYF. The DNA of the CDR3 is TGTGCCAGCAACCTAGTAGAGACCCTGTACTTC.

The chain employs TRBV12-3 or TRBV12-4 and TRBJ1-2, with TRBD1 as a possible D gene (5 bases). This CDR3 is built from 14 residues. V was clipped by 6 bases and J by 1 base, with 12 bases between them. The CDR3 reads CASRPGPNNYGYTF. CDR3 in DNA: TGTGCCAGCAGGCCGGGACCAAATAACTATGGCTACACCTTC.

The table lists this clonotype with a count of one. An end of the junction does not agree with germline; a read error may underlie this. This sequence joins TRBV18 and TRBJ1-6; TRBD1 matches at 9 bases. Germline CDR1 reads KGHSH; CDR2 reads LQKENI. CDR3 length: 20 amino acids. CDR3 in amino acids: CASSPGGSGKGQGGNLPLHF. CDR3 DNA sequence: TGTGCCAGCTCACCAGGGGGGTCCGGAAAGGGACAGGGAGGAAATTTACCCCTCCACTTT.

The V gene is TRBV27, the J gene TRBJ2-3, with D tentatively TRBD1 (5 bases). The CDR3 length is 17 residues. Deletions cut 3 bases from V and 4 bases from J, with 20 bases between. Per germline, CDR1 MNHEY and CDR2 SMNVEV (reference sequence). DNA for the CDR3: TGTGCCAGCAGTTTCTCCCCCCTCGCAGGGAAATCAGATACGCAGTATTTT. Protein: CASSFSPLAGKSDTQYF.

The V call is TRBV4-1, the J call TRBJ2-1; a possible D gene is TRBD1 (5 bases). The length of the CDR3 is 16 residues. Looked up from germline, CDR1 is MGHRA and CDR2 is YSYEKL. V was cut by 0 bases and J by 5 bases, with 14 bases left in between. CDR3 protein: CASSQDVTGRNNEQFF. The CDR3 DNA sequence: TGCGCCAGCAGCCAAGATGTAACAGGCAGGAACAATGAGCAGTTCTTC.

A word on this clonotype: This sequence may be a read error, since a much larger clone differs from it by one base. The chain recombines TRBV21-1 with TRBJ1-4; TRBD1, the D gene given by the table, was not confirmed from the DNA. TRBV21-1 is designated a pseudogene. The CDR3 covers 17 residues. CDR3 coding DNA: TGTGCCTGCCACCCGAGGTTAGGGGGGCGGGCTAATGAAAAACTGTTTTTT. Translation: CACHPRLGGRANEKLFF.

This clonotype was observed a few times. The chain links TRBV7-9 to TRBJ2-7; 7 bases map to TRBD1. J gave up 4 bases and V 1 base, and 7 bases lay outside the gene matches. CDR1 and CDR2 from the germline V gene are SEHNR and FQNEAQ (reference sequence). This CDR3 has 15 residues. Here the CDR3 reads CASSLVVGGAYEQYF. DNA for the CDR3: TGTGCCAGCAGCTTAGTGGTAGGGGGCGCGTACGAGCAGTACTTC.

J is TRBJ2-2 and V is TRBV6-2 or TRBV6-3; 8 bases agree with TRBD1. With 6 bases clipped from V and 4 bases from J, the junction kept 7 bases outside the gene matches. Germline V gene data show CDR1 as MNHEY and CDR2 as SVGEGT. The CDR3 covers 15 residues. For the CDR3, the DNA is TGTGCCAGCAGAAAAACAGGGGGATCCACCGGGGAGCTGTTTTTT. Protein: CASRKTGGSTGELFF.

This rearrangement joins TRBV7-9 to TRBJ2-1, with a possible D match to TRBD1 (6 bases). CDR3 size: 13 residues. Trimming left V 5 bases short and J 15 bases short, with 20 bases between. Germline lookup yields CDR1 SEHNR and CDR2 FQNEAQ (reference sequence). The CDR3 bases are TGTGCCAGCAGCAAAAGGGACAACAGGGATCTGTTCTTC. Amino acid sequence: CASSKRDNRDLFF.